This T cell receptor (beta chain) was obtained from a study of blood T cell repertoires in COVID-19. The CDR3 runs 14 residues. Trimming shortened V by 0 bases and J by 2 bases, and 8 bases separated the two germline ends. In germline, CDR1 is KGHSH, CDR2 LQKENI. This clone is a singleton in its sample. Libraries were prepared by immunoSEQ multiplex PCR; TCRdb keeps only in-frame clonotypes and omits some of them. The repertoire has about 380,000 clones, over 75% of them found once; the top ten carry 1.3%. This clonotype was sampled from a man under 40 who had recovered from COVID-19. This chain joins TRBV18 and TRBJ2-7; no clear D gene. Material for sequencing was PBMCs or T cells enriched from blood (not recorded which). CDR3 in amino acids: CASSPPGVTYEQYF. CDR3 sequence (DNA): TGTGCCAGCTCACCACCGGGCGTTACCTACGAGCAGTACTTC.